What follows is one T cell receptor beta chain and its context. It is likely a read error: a sequence one base away is far more abundant. The data are from a study of low-dose radiotherapy and immunotherapy resistance in tumors. TRAV- and TRBV-specific primers primed first-strand cDNA, covering alpha and beta chains. TCRs underwent 15 to 20 PCR cycles of amplification with a constant-region primer and V-primer adapter. One entry per CDR3 protein, called by TCRdb with MiXCR from the reads. The table includes 85,000 to 95,000 distinct CDR3 sequences, under 25% detected once. Deletions cut 8 bases from V and 1 base from J, with 10 bases between. The CDR3 contains 13 residues. CDR1 and CDR2 (germline): MNHNS, SASEGT. Time point here: after trial treatment. As to treatment: LDRT plus nivolumab, ipilimumab, low-dose cyclophosphamide and aspirin (RACIN trial).

Sample: PBMCs, taken after low-dose radiotherapy plus immunotherapy. The rearrangement uses TRBV6-1 and TRBJ2-3; D is unresolved. This receptor was obtained from a female donor with ovarian cancer. In DNA form, the CDR3 reads TGTGCCAGCTCCGTTCCGGGCACAGATACGCAGTATTTT. Residues: CASSVPGTDTQYF.